A selection of T cell receptor beta chains follows, all from one sample in a study of T cell repertoires in cytomegalovirus infection. TCRdb processed the reads anew with MiXCR; each CDR3 protein has one entry. The sample holds 740,000 or so distinct CDR3 sequences, roughly a third seen once. Sequencing was done on a sample of PBMCs. The receptor set was obtained from a human donor in good health (CMV status not recorded). Some clones in this sample may be carry-over from other donors' samples. Each CDR3 is given with its conserved first and last residue. A D gene is named only where the DNA matches it firmly. Size is omitted from some rows. Given values are once, few, many or a class for expanded clones.

j_call,clone_size,d_call,v_call,cdr3_aa,cdr3_nt
TRBJ1-2,few,-,TRBV28,CASSPRGGLHNYGYTF,TGTGCCAGCAGTCCCCGAGGAGGGTTGCATAACTATGGCTACACCTTC
TRBJ1-6,few,-,TRBV7-3,CASSGGHYNSPLHF,TGTGCCAGCAGCGGGGGACACTATAATTCACCCCTCCACTTT
TRBJ2-3,-,TRBD1,TRBV6-1,CASSSLRTGGNTDTQYF,TGTGCCAGCAGTTCCCTACGGACAGGGGGCAACACAGATACGCAGTATTTT
TRBJ1-5,-,-,TRBV6-1,CASSTGVEKPQHF,TGTGCCAGCAGTACGGGGGTGGAAAAGCCCCAGCATTTT
TRBJ2-3,-,TRBD2,TRBV6-6,CASRYQRRTRAFTDTPYF,TGTGCCAGCAGGTACCAAAGAAGGACTAGGGCCTTCACAGATACGCCGTATTTT
TRBJ2-7,few,-,TRBV28,CASRPTWGGSYEQYF,TGTGCCAGCAGACCTACGTGGGGGGGCTCGTACGAGCAGTACTTC
TRBJ1-3,few,TRBD1,TRBV29-1,CSVGFGTGSSGNTIYF,TGCAGCGTTGGGTTCGGGACAGGGAGCTCTGGAAACACCATATATTTT
TRBJ1-6,-,TRBD1,TRBV20-1,CSAYSGQGRNSPLHF,TGCAGTGCGTATTCGGGACAGGGCCGCAATTCACCCCTCCACTTT
TRBJ2-3,few,-,TRBV11-2,CASSLENTDTQYF,TGTGCCAGCAGCTTAGAGAACACAGATACGCAGTATTTT
TRBJ1-3,-,-,TRBV30,CAWRFGSPIYF,TGTGCCTGGAGATTTGGCAGCCCCATATATTTT
TRBJ2-7,-,-,TRBV7-8,CASSLSWHAYEQYF,TGTGCCAGCAGCTTATCATGGCACGCCTACGAGCAGTACTTC
TRBJ2-1,-,-,TRBV7-8,CASIRSDNDQFF,TGTGCCAGCATCCGCAGTGACAATGATCAGTTCTTC
TRBJ1-2,few,TRBD1,TRBV2,CASTGQGAGGYTF,TGTGCCAGCACGGGACAGGGGGCAGGTGGCTACACCTTC
TRBJ1-5,many,-,TRBV7-2,CASSPLAGFNQPQHF,TGTGCCAGCAGCCCCCTGGCCGGTTTCAATCAGCCCCAGCATTTT